This entry is about one T cell receptor (beta chain). Its antigen is currently not known. Qualities for individual bases were not recorded, and no much larger clone is one base off. These data come from a study of T cell changes during pregnancy in multiple sclerosis (dated by TCRdb to about 2019). The study in broad terms: In women with multiple sclerosis, the researchers looked at how the T cell repertoire shifted as pregnancy progressed.

Including cysteine and phenylalanine, the CDR3 has 18 amino acids. Kept here is only the CDR3 DNA, which spans 54 bases and is read in frame from base 1. CDR1 and CDR2, per the germline V gene, are SGHRS and YFSETQ. V lost 4 bases and J lost 4 bases; the stretch between them is 24 bases long. Libraries were constructed by the immunoSEQ multiplex PCR assay. Here the immuneACCESS table is served through TCRdb, limited to in-frame sequences with V and J called. Missing clones are a known gap in these copies; in checked studies unresolved V genes cover under half, and the rest lacks a known reason. The table for this sample lists about 46,000 clones; about 91% of them were counted only once. In total, the top ten clones hold 7.5% to 9% of the sample.

This chain joins TRBV5-1 to TRBJ2-1; tentative D gene TRBD1, with 6 bases matching. This sample comprised CD8+ T cells from peripheral blood mononuclear cells, obtained after pregnancy. The source of this sequence is a female donor with multiple sclerosis, enrolled in a pregnancy study. Read as DNA, the sequence is TGCGCCAGCAGCCCCTTTCAATTTACAGGGCGTAAATACAATGAGCAGTTCTTC. Its protein product is CASSPFQFTGRKYNEQFF.